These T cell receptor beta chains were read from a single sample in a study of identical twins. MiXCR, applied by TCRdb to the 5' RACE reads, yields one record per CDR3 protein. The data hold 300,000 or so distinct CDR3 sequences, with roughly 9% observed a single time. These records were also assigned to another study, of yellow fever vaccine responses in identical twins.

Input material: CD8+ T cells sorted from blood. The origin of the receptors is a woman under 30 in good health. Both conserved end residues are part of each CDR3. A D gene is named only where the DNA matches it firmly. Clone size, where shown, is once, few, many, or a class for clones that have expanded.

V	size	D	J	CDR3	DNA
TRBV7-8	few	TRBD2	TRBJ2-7	CASSWGLAGGPKRDEQYF	TGTGCCAGCAGCTGGGGACTAGCGGGGGGTCCAAAACGGGACGAGCAGTACTTC
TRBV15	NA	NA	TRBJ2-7	CATSRPTTLYHEQYF	TGTGCCACCAGCAGACCGACTACCCTCTACCACGAGCAGTACTTC
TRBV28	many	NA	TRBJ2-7	CASSLVDRTSYEQYF	TGTGCCAGCAGTTTGGTCGACAGGACGTCCTACGAGCAGTACTTC
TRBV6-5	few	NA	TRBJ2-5	CASSYAEPIPNQETQYF	TGTGCCAGCAGTTACGCGGAGCCCATACCCAACCAAGAGACCCAGTACTTC
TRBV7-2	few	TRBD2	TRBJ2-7	CASSFTSGLGGEQYF	TGTGCCAGCAGCTTTACTAGCGGGCTGGGGGGCGAGCAGTACTTC
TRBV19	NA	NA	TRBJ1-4	CASISLTNEKLFF	TGTGCCAGTATAAGTTTGACTAATGAAAAACTGTTTTTT
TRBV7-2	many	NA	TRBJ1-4	CASSGYNEKLFF	TGTGCCAGCAGCGGCTATAATGAAAAACTGTTTTTT
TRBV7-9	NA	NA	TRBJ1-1	CASSLAQGGATEAFF	TGTGCCAGCAGCTTAGCGCAGGGAGGGGCCACTGAAGCTTTCTTT
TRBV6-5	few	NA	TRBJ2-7	CASSYSIYVYEQYF	TGTGCCAGCAGTTACTCGATTTATGTCTACGAGCAGTACTTC
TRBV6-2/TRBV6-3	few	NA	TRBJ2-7	CASSFNDRDGLTYEQYF	TGTGCCAGCAGTTTCAATGACCGGGACGGACTTACCTACGAGCAGTACTTC
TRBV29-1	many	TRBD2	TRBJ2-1	CSVQSGDYNEQFF	TGCAGCGTACAGAGCGGGGATTACAATGAGCAGTTCTTC
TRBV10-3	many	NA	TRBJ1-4	CAISESTDPNEKLFF	TGTGCCATCAGTGAGTCGACAGACCCTAATGAAAAACTGTTTTTT
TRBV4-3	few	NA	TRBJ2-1	CASSLYFSYNEQFF	TGCGCCAGCAGCTTGTACTTCTCCTACAATGAGCAGTTCTTC
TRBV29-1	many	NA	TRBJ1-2	CSVEENYGYTF	TGCAGCGTTGAAGAGAACTATGGCTACACCTTC
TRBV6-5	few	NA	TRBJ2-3	CASSYSQSGGDTDTQYF	TGTGCCAGCAGTTACTCCCAGTCAGGGGGGGACACAGATACGCAGTATTTT
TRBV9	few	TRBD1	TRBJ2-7	CASSEGDRVYEQYF	TGTGCCAGCAGCGAGGGGGACAGGGTCTACGAGCAGTACTTC
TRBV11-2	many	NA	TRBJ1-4	CASSLDWSTNEKLFF	TGTGCCAGCAGCTTAGATTGGAGTACTAATGAAAAACTGTTTTTT
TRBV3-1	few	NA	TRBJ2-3	CASSQDDLSSTDTQYF	TGTGCCAGCAGCCAAGATGATTTATCTAGCACAGATACGCAGTATTTT
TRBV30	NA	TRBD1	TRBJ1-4	CAWSDGQGANEKLFF	TGTGCCTGGAGTGACGGACAGGGGGCTAATGAAAAACTGTTTTTT
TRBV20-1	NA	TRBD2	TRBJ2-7	CSAEGLAGAAPHEQYF	TGCAGTGCCGAGGGACTAGCGGGGGCCGCGCCCCACGAGCAGTACTTC